This T cell receptor beta chain comes out of a study of early T cells in non-severe SARS-CoV-2 infection. Study summary: Bulk RNA from unsorted whole blood was sequenced; chains were unpaired.

The study's findings and limits: VDJdb-based matching was biased toward anti-spike CD8 responses and missed private and CD4 specificities.

This clonotype has a handful of counts. Antigen specificity is unknown. TCRdb used MiXCR to reprocess the 5' RACE reads, holding one entry per CDR3 protein. The sample holds under 95,000 distinct CDR3 sequences, just under 15% seen once. V shed 4 bases and J 0 bases; nucleotides not matched to a gene: 3. This CDR3 has 15 amino acids. From germline, CDR1 is SGHTA and CDR2 FQGNSA. The genes are TRBV7-2 and TRBJ2-7, with 10 bases that match TRBD2. Material: whole blood. The TCR originated in an adult who was a healthcare worker with PCR-confirmed SARS-CoV-2 infection or an uninfected control (not recorded which). CDR3 in DNA: TGTGCCAGCAGCTCAGGGACTAGCGTCTCCTACGAGCAGTACTTC. Residues: CASSSGTSVSYEQYF.